The 2 T cell receptor beta chains listed next were all sequenced from one sample in a study of long-term antiretroviral therapy in people with HIV. The assay used was immunoSEQ (version v3.0), run at survey level. Sequencing used immunoSEQ multiplex PCR; TCRdb keeps in-frame clones, though not all of them. Found here are more than 25,000 clones, 87% of them singletons; the top ten hold more than 0.9%. Sequencing was performed on unsorted PBMCs, taken 2 years after starting antiretroviral therapy. The receptor set was obtained from a man aged 45-60 years with HIV.

V usage is TRBV28 and J usage is TRBJ2-7; the D gene is possibly TRBD1 (6 bases). With 3 bases removed from V and 7 bases from J, the gap between germline ends came to 19 bases. The CDR3 runs 15 residues. CDR1 is MDHEN and CDR2 is SYDVKM in the germline V gene. CDR3 DNA: TGTGCCAGCAGTTTTTTAGTACAGGGAATTGGAGAGCAGTACTTC. It is translated as CASSFLVQGIGEQYF.

The rearrangement links TRBV7-2 to TRBJ2-2; maybe TRBD1 (5 bases). Germline CDR1 reads SGHTA; CDR2 reads FQGNSA. The length of the CDR3 is 13 residues. V gave up 5 bases and J gave up 5 bases, with 9 bases separating them. The CDR3 loop is CASSPRQTGELFF. The CDR3, as DNA: TGTGCCAGCAGCCCGAGACAGACCGGGGAGCTGTTTTTT.